This T cell receptor beta chain was retrieved from a study of spatial heterogeneity in lung cancer. Indicated time point: sample taken at primary tumor resection. Untreated early-stage non-small cell lung cancer patients, about 70 in total, were the donors. Unsorted whole RNA samples from tumor, nontumor lung or frozen PBMC were sequenced. A distinct unique molecular identifier was carried by each TCR cDNA molecule. TCRdb fed the 5' RACE reads into MiXCR, producing one record per CDR3 protein. This sample has 35,000 to 40,000 distinct CDR3 sequences, with about 7.2% found just once. Trimming cost V 0 bases and J 4 bases, with 9 bases left between them. The CDR3 contains 15 residues. The germline gives CDR1 MGHRA, CDR2 YSYEKL.

The V and J genes are TRBV4-1 and TRBJ1-4; D not resolved. The sequences come from PBMCs, collected at surgery. This TCR was recovered from a female donor with early-stage non-small cell lung cancer. For the CDR3, the DNA is TGCGCCAGCAGCCAAGATTACAGCCGTAATGAAAAACTGTTTTTT. Encoded protein: CASSQDYSRNEKLFF.